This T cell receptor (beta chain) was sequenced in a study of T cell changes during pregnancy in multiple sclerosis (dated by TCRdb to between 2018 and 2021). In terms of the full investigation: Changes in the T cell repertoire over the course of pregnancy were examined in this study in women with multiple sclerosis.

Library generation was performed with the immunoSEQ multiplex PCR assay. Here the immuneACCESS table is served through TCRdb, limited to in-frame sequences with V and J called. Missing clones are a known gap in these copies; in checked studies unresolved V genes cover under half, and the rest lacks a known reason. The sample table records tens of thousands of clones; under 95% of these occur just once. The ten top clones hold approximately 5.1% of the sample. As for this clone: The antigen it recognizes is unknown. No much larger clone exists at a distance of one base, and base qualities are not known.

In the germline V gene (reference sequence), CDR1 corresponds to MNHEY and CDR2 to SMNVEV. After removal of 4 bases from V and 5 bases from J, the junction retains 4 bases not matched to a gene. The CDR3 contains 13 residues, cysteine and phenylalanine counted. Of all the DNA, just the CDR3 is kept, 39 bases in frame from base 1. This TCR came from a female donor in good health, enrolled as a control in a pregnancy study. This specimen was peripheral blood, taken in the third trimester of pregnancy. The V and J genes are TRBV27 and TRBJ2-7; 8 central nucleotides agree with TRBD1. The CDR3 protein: CASSWTGNNEQYF. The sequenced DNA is TGTGCCAGCAGTTGGACAGGGAACAACGAGCAGTACTTC.